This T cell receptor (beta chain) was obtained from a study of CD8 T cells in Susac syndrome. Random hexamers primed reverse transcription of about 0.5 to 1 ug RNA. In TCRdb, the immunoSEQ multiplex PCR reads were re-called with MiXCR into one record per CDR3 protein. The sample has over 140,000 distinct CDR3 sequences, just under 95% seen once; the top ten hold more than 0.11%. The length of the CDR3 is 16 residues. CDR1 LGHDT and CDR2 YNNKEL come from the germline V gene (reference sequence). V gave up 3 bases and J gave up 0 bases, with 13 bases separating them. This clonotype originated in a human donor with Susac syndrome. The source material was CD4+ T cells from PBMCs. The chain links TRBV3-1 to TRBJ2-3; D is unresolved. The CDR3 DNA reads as TGTGCCAGCAGCCAGGAACACTTCATTAGCACAGATACGCAGTATTTT. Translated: CASSQEHFISTDTQYF.